The rows below give T cell receptor beta chains drawn from one sample of a study of shared clonotypes between healthy human individuals. Sequencing was performed with immunoSEQ multiplex PCR; in TCRdb, only in-frame clones are kept and a portion is missing. The profile shows about 2 million clones, just under 95% of them singletons. The sample taken for sequencing was naive CD8+ T cells sorted from blood. All receptors come from a man aged 18 to 30 in good health. Both conserved end residues are part of each CDR3. The D gene is left open where the match is weak. Where a row states a size, it is once, few, many or the class of an expanded clone; other rows omit it.

TRBJ2-1,NA,TRBD1,TRBV28,TGTGCCAGCAGTTCGATCACTACAGGGGGAATCTACAATGAGCAGTTCTTC,CASSSITTGGIYNEQFF
TRBJ1-2,NA,NA,TRBV10-3,TGTGCCATCAGTGTAGGCAGCTATGGCTACACCTTC,CAISVGSYGYTF
TRBJ2-2,NA,TRBD2,TRBV2,TGTGCCAGCAGTGATTTTTGGCCCGAGTTTCTTGGGAGGGCCCTCGGCGGGGAGCTGTTTTTT,CASSDFWPEFLGRALGGELFF
TRBJ1-4,NA,NA,TRBV4-1,TGCGCCAGCAGCCAAGCAGGGATGGATGAAAAACTGTTTTTT,CASSQAGMDEKLFF
TRBJ2-3,NA,NA,TRBV9,TGTGCCAGCAGCGTAGGGGTAGCGGCGGCCACAGATACGCAGTATTTT,CASSVGVAAATDTQYF
TRBJ2-7,NA,NA,TRBV27,TGTGCCAGCAGTTCGGGCTCCAACTACGAGCAGTACTTC,CASSSGSNYEQYF
TRBJ2-7,NA,NA,TRBV6-1,TGTGCCAGCAACAAGGGCTCCTACGAGCAGTACTTC,CASNKGSYEQYF
TRBJ2-5,NA,TRBD2,TRBV10-3,TGTGCCATCAGTCCGACTAGCGGGAGGCAACAAGAGACCCAGTACTTC,CAISPTSGRQQETQYF
TRBJ1-1,NA,NA,TRBV30,TGTGCCTGGAGTTCGTCCGTTGGTGCTTTCTTT,CAWSSSVGAFF
TRBJ2-7,NA,TRBD1,TRBV5-6,TGTGCCAGCAGCCGGGGACAGACCTACGAGCAGTACTTC,CASSRGQTYEQYF
TRBJ2-7,NA,NA,TRBV2,TGTGCCAGCAGTGGGACACTAGTCCTTATCAGCTCCTACGAGCAGTACTTC,CASSGTLVLISSYEQYF
TRBJ2-7,NA,NA,TRBV5-1,TGCGCCAGCAGCTCTACCTACGAGCAGTACTTC,CASSSTYEQYF
TRBJ1-1,once,NA,TRBV4-1,TGCGCCAGCAGCCAAGGGGGGGGTGGCACTGAAGCTTTCTTT,CASSQGGGGTEAFF
TRBJ2-3,NA,TRBD1,TRBV27,TGTGCCAGCAGTAGGACAGGGGGAGGAACAGATACGCAGTATTTT,CASSRTGGGTDTQYF
TRBJ1-1,NA,NA,TRBV5-6,TGTGCCAGCAGCTTGACGGGGCGGACTGAAGCTTTCTTT,CASSLTGRTEAFF
TRBJ2-1,once,TRBD2,TRBV4-1,TGCGCCAGCAGCCAAGGGTCTAGCGGGTATTACAATGAGCAGTTCTTC,CASSQGSSGYYNEQFF
TRBJ2-1,NA,TRBD2,TRBV27,TGTGCCAGCAGGGCCGGGACTAGCGGGAGGGGTGAGCAGTTCTTC,CASRAGTSGRGEQFF
TRBJ2-2,NA,TRBD1,TRBV10-3,TGTGCCATGGCGACAGGGACAGGGGAGCTGTTTTTT,CAMATGTGELFF
TRBJ2-1,NA,NA,TRBV5-1,TGCGCCAGCAGCTTGGTGGCGGGGGCCCAATCCTACAATGAGCAGTTCTTC,CASSLVAGAQSYNEQFF
TRBJ2-7,NA,NA,TRBV7-2,TGTGCCAGCAGCTTAGAAACCTCCGGGCAGTACTTC,CASSLETSGQYF
TRBJ1-4,NA,NA,TRBV21-1,TGTGCCAGCAGTCCATTTTGCGGCCCGACCTTGGAAAAACTGTTTTTT,CASSPFCGPTLEKLFF
TRBJ2-2,NA,NA,TRBV9,TGTGCCAGCAGCGTCGGGGGCGCGAACACCGGGGAGCTGTTTTTT,CASSVGGANTGELFF
TRBJ2-2,once,TRBD2,TRBV13,TGTGCCAGCAGCTTAGGGGGACTAGCGGACACCGGGGAGCTGTTTTTT,CASSLGGLADTGELFF
TRBJ1-1,NA,NA,TRBV14,TGTGCCAGCAGCCAAGATTCCTCCTCTGAAGCTTTCTTT,CASSQDSSSEAFF
TRBJ2-7,NA,TRBD1,TRBV10-1,TGCGCCAGCAGTCCAACAGGGGGCTACGAGCAGTACTTC,CASSPTGGYEQYF
TRBJ2-3,NA,TRBD2,TRBV28,TGTGCCAGCAGTTTGACTAGCGGGGGGACAGATACGCAGTATTTT,CASSLTSGGTDTQYF
TRBJ2-7,NA,NA,TRBV9,TGTGCCAGCAGCCCGGACCCGGAGGGGGCGCAGTACTTC,CASSPDPEGAQYF
TRBJ1-3,NA,NA,TRBV6-1,TGTGCCAGCAGTGTTCTTTCGCGAGGATCTGGAAACACCATATATTTT,CASSVLSRGSGNTIYF
TRBJ2-7,NA,TRBD1,TRBV9,TGTGCCAGCAGCGTAGGGGCAGGGGGCAACTACGAGCAGTACTTC,CASSVGAGGNYEQYF
TRBJ1-6,NA,NA,TRBV27,TGTGCCAGCAGTTACCTGGGGAGCTCCTATAATTCACCCCTCCACTTT,CASSYLGSSYNSPLHF
TRBJ1-4,NA,TRBD1,TRBV7-9,TGTGCCAGCAGCGCGGGACAGGGGAATGAAAAACTGTTTTTT,CASSAGQGNEKLFF
TRBJ2-7,once,NA,TRBV28,TGTGCCAGCAGTTTATTGGGGGTAGGGTACGAGCAGTACTTC,CASSLLGVGYEQYF
TRBJ2-5,NA,TRBD2,TRBV7-2,TGTGCCAGCAGCTTAGAACTAGCGGGATACGTCGGAGAGACCCAGTACTTC,CASSLELAGYVGETQYF
TRBJ2-7,NA,NA,TRBV4-1,TGCGCCAGCAGCCAGGAGGTCCGCTCCTACGAGCAGTACTTC,CASSQEVRSYEQYF
TRBJ1-2,NA,TRBD1,TRBV28,TGTGCCAGCAGTTTATCACAGGGGGACGGCTACACCTTC,CASSLSQGDGYTF
TRBJ2-7,NA,NA,TRBV4-1,TGCGCCAGCAGCCGAACTAACACAGGTGGACTCTACGAGCAGTACTTC,CASSRTNTGGLYEQYF
TRBJ2-5,NA,NA,TRBV7-6,TGTGCCAGCAGCCCCATATACCTACAAGAGACCCAGTACTTC,CASSPIYLQETQYF
TRBJ2-2,NA,NA,TRBV7-8,TGTGCCAGCAGCCCTTTCCGGGGGAACACCGGGGAGCTGTTTTTT,CASSPFRGNTGELFF
TRBJ1-2,once,TRBD1,TRBV7-9,TGTGCCAGCAGCTTAGTGGGACAGATAAACTATGGCTACACCTTC,CASSLVGQINYGYTF